This is a list of T cell receptor beta chains from one sample in a study of blood T cell repertoires in COVID-19. Clones were sequenced by immunoSEQ multiplex PCR, and TCRdb holds only the in-frame ones, with some missing. The sample consists of roughly 300,000 clones, about 83% of them appearing once. The sample consisted of peripheral blood. These receptors were collected from a woman aged 50 to 60 who had recovered from COVID-19. The CDR3 runs from the conserved cysteine through the conserved F or W. D genes are given only for firm matches. Size is stated for part of the rows, as once, few or many counts, or as a class when the clone is expanded.

v_call,j_call,d_call,clone_size,cdr3_nt,cdr3_aa
TRBV30,TRBJ2-7,NA,NA,TGTGCCTGCACCGAACGGCTATTTCCCCACCCCCGGGGGTCTCGCGAGCAGTACTTC,CACTERLFPHPRGSREQYF
TRBV7-9,TRBJ1-1,TRBD1,NA,TGTGCCAGCAGCCGACAGGGGGCTGAAGCTTTCTTT,CASSRQGAEAFF
TRBV2,TRBJ1-2,TRBD1,NA,TGTGCCAGCAGTGACCGACAGGGTAGCTTTAATGGCTACACCTTC,CASSDRQGSFNGYTF
TRBV6-5,TRBJ1-5,NA,NA,TGTGCCAGCAGCGGCATTCGGGGTTTCGAGCCCCAGCATTTT,CASSGIRGFEPQHF
TRBV7-2,TRBJ2-7,TRBD2,NA,TGTGCCACCGAGGGTAGCGGGAGGGCTAGCGAGCAGTACTTC,CATEGSGRASEQYF
TRBV4-1,TRBJ2-7,TRBD2,NA,TGCGCCAGCAGCCAAGAAACTAGCGCGAGCTCCTACGAGCAGTACTTC,CASSQETSASSYEQYF
TRBV7-9,TRBJ2-1,TRBD1,once,TGTGCCAGCAGCCCACCCTCAGGGGGAACCTACAATGAGCAGTTCTTC,CASSPPSGGTYNEQFF
TRBV5-1,TRBJ2-7,NA,NA,TGCGCCAGCAGCTCGGGGCGCGGGGTCGAAGAGCAGTACTTC,CASSSGRGVEEQYF
TRBV24-1,TRBJ1-5,TRBD1,NA,TGTGCCACCAGGGACAGGGGGAATCAGCCCCAGCATTTT,CATRDRGNQPQHF
TRBV27,TRBJ1-1,TRBD1,many,TGTGCCAGCAGTTTGGGGACAGGGTGGACTGAAGCTTTCTTT,CASSLGTGWTEAFF
TRBV21-1,TRBJ1-6,NA,NA,TGTGCCAGCAGCAAAGAGGGCCAGGGGGGAACCAATTCACCCCTCCACTTT,CASSKEGQGGTNSPLHF
TRBV11-2,TRBJ2-7,TRBD2,NA,TGTGCCAGCAGCCCTACCGCCGGGACTAGCGGGCACGAGCAGTACTTC,CASSPTAGTSGHEQYF
TRBV7-9,TRBJ2-5,TRBD2,NA,TGTGCCAGCAGCTCCCAAGCGGGGCAAGAGACCCAGTACTTC,CASSSQAGQETQYF
TRBV18,TRBJ2-7,TRBD1,NA,TGTGCCAGCTCACCTCGACAGGGGACCTACGAGCAGTACTTC,CASSPRQGTYEQYF
TRBV5-1,TRBJ2-3,TRBD1,NA,TGCGCCAGCAGTCGAGGACAGGGAACAGATACGCAGTATTTT,CASSRGQGTDTQYF
TRBV6-5,TRBJ2-5,NA,NA,TGTGCCAGCAGTTCATTCGACCCGCGGGGCAGGGAGACCCAGTACTTC,CASSSFDPRGRETQYF
TRBV28,TRBJ2-3,NA,NA,TGTGCCACCGTGGAGGGGGCGGGCACAGATACGCAGTATTTT,CATVEGAGTDTQYF
TRBV11-1,TRBJ1-2,NA,NA,TGTGCCAGCAGCTCACAGGCGAACTATGGCTACACCTTC,CASSSQANYGYTF
TRBV19,TRBJ2-7,TRBD1,once,TGTGCCAGTGCGTGGGGACAGAACTCCTACGAGCAGTACTTC,CASAWGQNSYEQYF
TRBV28,TRBJ2-7,TRBD1,few,TGTGCCAGCAGTTTGACAGGGGGCGAGCAGTACTTC,CASSLTGGEQYF
TRBV24-1,TRBJ2-1,TRBD1,NA,TGTGCCACCAGTGACTCGGGACAGGGAGCGCAAAACAATGAGCAGTTCTTC,CATSDSGQGAQNNEQFF
TRBV7-9,TRBJ1-4,NA,NA,TGTGCCAGCAGCTTGGCTGCAACTAATGAAAAACTGTTTTTT,CASSLAATNEKLFF
TRBV3-1/TRBV3-2,TRBJ2-3,NA,NA,TGTGCCAGCAGCCAAGTTGAACATCCACGTCGCACAGATACGCAGTATTTT,CASSQVEHPRRTDTQYF
TRBV5-4,TRBJ1-1,NA,NA,TGTGCCAGCAGCTGGGCCGGCAGGGCCAACACTGAAGCTTTCTTT,CASSWAGRANTEAFF